This T cell receptor beta chain is from a study of T cells after yellow fever vaccination. TCRdb re-analysed the 5' RACE reads in MiXCR, keeping a single row per CDR3 protein. Among a few hundred thousand distinct CDR3 sequences, 6.2% were seen once, and the ten largest hold over 14%. This receptor was taken from a young man who received the YFV17D yellow fever vaccine. Sequencing used PBMCs, obtained 5 days after the yellow fever booster vaccination.

The CDR3 nucleotides are TGTGCCAGCAGCTTGGATGGTAGCGGGTCTCAAGAGACCCAGTACTTC. This gives the protein CASSLDGSGSQETQYF. The gene calls are TRBV5-4 and TRBJ2-5; 7 positions agree with TRBD2. Trimming at V came to 0 bases and at J to 2 bases, leaving 7 bases not matched to a gene. The CDR3 has 16 amino acids. Germline CDR1 SGHNT, CDR2 YYREEE (reference sequence).